Given below is one TCR beta chain in context. This entry is derived from a study of Graves' ophthalmopathy and Graves' hyperthyroidism. Germline CDR1 reads MGHRA; CDR2 reads YSYEKL. The CDR3 is 17 residues long. Trimming shortened V by 0 bases and J by 0 bases, and 12 bases separated the two germline ends. As the template, RNA transcripts were used to amplify TCR beta CDR3 regions. First-round RT-PCR used HTBI primers; second-round multiplex PCR followed. TCRdb ran MiXCR on the multiplex PCR reads and lists one entry per CDR3 protein. The sample shows about 620,000 distinct CDR3 sequences, about 20% of them seen only once. Pregnant or lactating patients and those with other autoimmune diseases or uncontrolled infections were excluded.

Sequenced input: peripheral blood. This chain connects TRBV4-1 to TRBJ1-3; D is unresolved. The TCR comes from a woman aged 18-35 years with stable Graves' hyperthyroidism. Some clones in this sample may be carry-over from other donors' samples. The DNA of the CDR3 is TGCGCCAGCAGCCAAGATCGAGCAGCCCGCTCTGGAAACACCATATATTTT. As protein: CASSQDRAARSGNTIYF.